These 10 T cell receptor beta chains share one sample of origin, sequenced in a study of T cell responses to AZD1222 COVID-19 vaccine. Generated by immunoSEQ multiplex PCR, the TCRdb table keeps only in-frame clones and is missing some. The data show around 100,000 clones, roughly 89% seen once. Specimen: peripheral blood, collected on day 0 of AZD1222 vaccination. The receptors were gathered from an adult in good health.

The chain has TRBV29-1 and TRBJ2-7; D gene unclear. This CDR3 has 12 amino acids. V was trimmed by 2 bases and J by 3 bases, leaving 8 bases between them. The V gene's germline CDR1 is SQVTM and CDR2 ANQGSEA. CDR3 bases: TGCAGCGTTGAAACCTCAGACTACGAGCAGTACTTC. It codes for CSVETSDYEQYF.

V and J are TRBV2 and TRBJ1-1, with unresolved D. V lost 6 bases and J lost 10, with 12 bases in between. The CDR3 has 11 residues. Per germline, CDR1 SNHLY and CDR2 FYNNEI. The CDR3 is CASSPGVVAFF. The CDR3 DNA sequence: TGTGCCAGCAGCCCAGGCGTAGTAGCTTTCTTT.

The chain couples TRBV5-6 to TRBJ1-1; D perhaps matches TRBD1 (5 bases). From germline, CDR1 is SGHDT and CDR2 YYEEEE. The CDR3 runs to 16 residues. Trimming stripped 2 bases from V and 1 base from J, with 15 bases between. The CDR3 DNA is TGTGCCAGCAGCTTCTGGAGGGAGGGGAGGAACACTGAAGCTTTCTTT. This gives the protein CASSFWREGRNTEAFF.

This sequence joins TRBV20-1 and TRBJ1-5; D gene uncertain. Germline V gene sequence: CDR1 DFQATT, CDR2 SNEGSKA (reference sequence). This CDR3 has 13 residues. V shed 3 bases and J shed 0 bases, with 6 bases lying between them. This CDR3 is CSASGHSNQPQHF. The CDR3 nucleotides read TGCAGTGCTAGTGGTCATAGCAATCAGCCCCAGCATTTT.

The chain recombines TRBV6-2 or TRBV6-3 with TRBJ2-3; 12 bases fit TRBD2. Germline V gene sequence: CDR1 MNHEY, CDR2 SVGEGT. The CDR3 covers 19 residues. Losses at the gene ends were 2 bases for V and 0 bases for J; bases not matched to a gene: 9. The CDR3 DNA is TGTGCCAGCAGTTACCCCACTAGCGGGGGGCTAACTAGCACAGATACGCAGTATTTT. This sequence encodes CASSYPTSGGLTSTDTQYF.

The chain couples TRBV7-3 to TRBJ1-6; no definite D call. V lost 2 bases and J 13 bases, leaving 12 bases between the germline ends. The CDR3 is 13 residues long. The germline CDR1 and CDR2 sequences are SGHTA and FQGTGA. CDR3 sequence reads: CASSLDRTLPLHF. CDR3 in DNA: TGTGCCAGCAGCTTAGACCGGACCCTCCCCCTCCACTTT.

The chain has TRBV19 and TRBJ2-7; no firm D call. Trimming removed 7 bases from V and 1 base from J, with 11 bases in between. Germline V gene sequence: CDR1 LNHDA, CDR2 SQIVND (reference sequence). The CDR3 contains 13 residues. The CDR3 reads CASTDLFSYEQYF. The CDR3 DNA reads TGTGCCAGTACGGATCTTTTTTCCTACGAGCAGTACTTC.

The chain is built from TRBV4-2 and TRBJ2-7, with D unclear. CDR3 length: 13 amino acids. Per germline, CDR1 LGHNA and CDR2 YNFKEQ. The germline V and J ends were trimmed by 0 bases and 3 bases, with 6 bases remaining between them. The CDR3 region is CASSQEPGYEQYF. The CDR3 nucleotides are TGTGCCAGCAGCCAAGAACCGGGCTACGAGCAGTACTTC.

This chain joins TRBV27 and TRBJ2-1; 7 nucleotides line up with TRBD2. The CDR3 extends over 15 amino acids. Looked up from germline, CDR1 is MNHEY and CDR2 is SMNVEV (reference sequence). V lost 2 bases to trimming and J lost 0 bases; unmatched junction nucleotides: 1. The CDR3 nucleotides are TGTGCCAGCAGTTTAGGGGGGGACTCCTACAATGAGCAGTTCTTC. This translates into CASSLGGDSYNEQFF.

The rearrangement uses TRBV29-1 and TRBJ1-5; D unclear. Germline V gene lookup returns CDR1 SQVTM and CDR2 ANQGSEA. V gave up 4 bases and J gave up 3 bases, with 4 bases separating them. The CDR3 consists of 11 residues. The CDR3: CSVGSNQPQHF. The CDR3 DNA is TGCAGCGTTGGGTCCAATCAGCCCCAGCATTTT.